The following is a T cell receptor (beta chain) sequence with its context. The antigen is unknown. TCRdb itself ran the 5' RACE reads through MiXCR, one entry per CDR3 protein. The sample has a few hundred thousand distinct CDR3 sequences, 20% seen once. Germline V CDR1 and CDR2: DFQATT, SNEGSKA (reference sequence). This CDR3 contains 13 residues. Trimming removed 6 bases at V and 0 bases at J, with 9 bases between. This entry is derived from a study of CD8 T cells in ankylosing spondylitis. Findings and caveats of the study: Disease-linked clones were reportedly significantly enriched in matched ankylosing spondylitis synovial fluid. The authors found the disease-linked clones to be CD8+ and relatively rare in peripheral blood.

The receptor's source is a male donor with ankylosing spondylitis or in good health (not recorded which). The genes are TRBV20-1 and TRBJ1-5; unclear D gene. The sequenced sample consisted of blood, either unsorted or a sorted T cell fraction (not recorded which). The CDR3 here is CSAGGYSNQPQHF. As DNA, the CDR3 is TGCAGTGCCGGAGGTTATAGCAATCAGCCCCAGCATTTT.